This T cell receptor beta chain originates from a study of beta chain features in type 1 diabetes. General study points: Among patients with Type 1 diabetes, TCRB CDR3s were moderately but significantly shorter in every one of the four CD4+ subsets.

The entirety of the isolated RNA underwent reverse transcription, so expressed TCRB transcripts were sequenced. Repertoires were generated with immunoSEQ multiplex PCR, while TCRdb's copy carries only in-frame clones and drops some. The table lists more than 200,000 clones, approximately 16% of them singletons, with 0.085% in the top ten. On this clone: Its antigen is still unknown.

The germline gives CDR1 DFQATT, CDR2 SNEGSKA (reference sequence). V was pared by 4 bases and J by 7 bases, with 8 bases between. The CDR3 sequence is 11 residues long. Sequences were obtained from naive CD4+ T cells from blood. The rearrangement links TRBV20-1 to TRBJ2-1; no reliable D call. This receptor was taken from a man aged 25 to 45 with type 1 diabetes. In DNA form, the CDR3 reads TGCAGTGCTAACCTTCGGAATGAGCAGTTCTTC. It is translated as CSANLRNEQFF.